The entry below describes one TCR beta chain. The sample originates from a study of blood T cell repertoires in COVID-19. Whole-study context: The United States, Italy and Spain supplied acute and convalescent COVID-19 samples. The cDNA or gDNA used as material had been derived from T cells, B-cell-depleted T cells, or PBMCs.

CDR1 and CDR2 (germline): MDHEN, SYDVKM. Trimming removed 5 bases at V and 6 bases at J, with 8 bases between. The CDR3 is 12 amino acids. As handled by the study authors: Researchers report that nucleated cell counts were estimated from reference gene primer amplification. Only in-frame clones appear in the TCRdb table, and some are missing; sequencing was by immunoSEQ multiplex PCR. The DNA gave D and trimming, while V, J and clone size come from that table. The sample contains 190,000 or so clones, around 87% of which appear only once. This TCR was recovered from a man in his forties with active or convalescent COVID-19. The sequenced sample consisted of peripheral blood. The rearrangement uses TRBV28 and TRBJ1-5, with D unclear. CDR3 sequence (DNA): TGTGCCAGCAGTACCCGCGCTCAGCCCCAGCATTTT. Translated, it gives CASSTRAQPQHF.